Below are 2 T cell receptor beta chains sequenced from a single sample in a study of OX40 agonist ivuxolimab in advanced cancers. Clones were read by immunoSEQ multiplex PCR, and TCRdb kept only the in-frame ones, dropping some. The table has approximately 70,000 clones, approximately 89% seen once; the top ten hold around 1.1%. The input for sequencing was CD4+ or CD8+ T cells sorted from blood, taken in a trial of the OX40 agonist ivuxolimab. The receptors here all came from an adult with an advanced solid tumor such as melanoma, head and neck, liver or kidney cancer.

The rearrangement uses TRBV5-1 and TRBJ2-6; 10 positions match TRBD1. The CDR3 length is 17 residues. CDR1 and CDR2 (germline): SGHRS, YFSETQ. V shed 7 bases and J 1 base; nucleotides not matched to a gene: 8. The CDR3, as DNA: TGCGCCAGCGGGCCCGGGACAGGGGATTCTGGGGCCAACGTCCTGACTTTC. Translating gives CASGPGTGDSGANVLTF.

This CDR3 is CAWSVNRPGHTEAFF. In nucleotides, the CDR3 is TGTGCCTGGAGTGTAAATCGCCCGGGACATACTGAAGCTTTCTTT. The chain joins TRBV30 to TRBJ1-1, with a weak D call TRBD1 (6 bases). Germline V gene sequence: CDR1 GTSNPN, CDR2 SVGIG (reference sequence). This CDR3 is built from 15 residues. Trimming removed 0 bases from V and 5 bases from J, with 16 bases in between.